This passage covers 22 T cell receptor beta chains from one sample sequenced in a study of cytomegalovirus exposure and HLA in healthy donors. PCR involved 60 Vbeta and 13 Jbeta primers. Assay used: immunoSEQ multiplex PCR; TCRdb lists only in-frame clones, some missing. The sample contains roughly 180,000 clones, around 76% of which appear only once. The material sequenced was PBMCs. These receptors came from a woman aged 25-40 years in good health and CMV-seropositive.

The chain has TRBV7-2 and TRBJ2-7, with 10 nucleotides matching TRBD2. The CDR3 loop spans 16 amino acids. Per the germline V gene, CDR1 is SGHTA and CDR2 is FQGNSA. V trimming: 1 base; J trimming: 0 bases; junction bases outside the gene matches: 3. CDR3 residues: CASSLGTSGYSYEQYF. The CDR3 DNA is TGTGCCAGCAGCTTAGGGACTAGCGGCTACTCCTACGAGCAGTACTTC.

V is TRBV4-3 and J is TRBJ2-3; 11 bases agree with TRBD2. With 8 bases clipped from V and 6 bases from J, the junction kept 10 bases outside the gene matches. CDR3 size: 15 residues. Germline V gene sequence: CDR1 LGHNA, CDR2 YSLEER. CDR3 nucleotides: TGCGCCAGCTCCCCCACTAGCGGGGGTGCGGATACGCAGTATTTT. Its translation is CASSPTSGGADTQYF.

The chain uses TRBV11-3 and TRBJ1-2; 9 nucleotides match TRBD1. The CDR3 spans 16 residues. Germline V gene sequence: CDR1 SGHNT, CDR2 YENEEA. The ends lost 5 bases at V and 7 bases at J; junction bases unmatched: 14. The CDR3 loop reads CASSHGPTGGNSGYTF. Written as DNA, the CDR3 is TGTGCCAGCAGCCACGGCCCAACAGGGGGCAATAGTGGCTACACCTTC.

The chain combines TRBV2 with TRBJ2-1, with D perhaps matching TRBD2 (5 bases). This CDR3 spans 13 amino acids. V was pared by 6 bases and J by 4 bases, with 10 bases between. Germline V gives CDR1 SNHLY, CDR2 FYNNEI. The CDR3 DNA follows: TGTGCCAGCAGCCGGGGTAAATACAATGAGCAGTTCTTC. Its protein product is CASSRGKYNEQFF. Supplemented by reference TRBV2 and TRBJ2-1, the full variable domain reads EPEVTQTPSHQVTQMGQEVILRCVPISNHLYFYWYRQILGQKVEFLVSFYNNEISEKSEIFDDQFSVERPDGSNFTLKIRSTKLEDSAMYFCASSRGKYNEQFFGPGTRLTVL.

The rearrangement uses TRBV27 and TRBJ1-5; no definite D call. Germline CDR1 reads MNHEY; CDR2 reads SMNVEV (reference sequence). The CDR3 spans 15 residues. The ends were cut back, 3 bases at V and 0 bases at J, with 9 bases in the middle. This CDR3 reads CASSLATHSNQPQHF. The CDR3 DNA follows: TGTGCCAGCAGTTTGGCCACGCATAGCAATCAGCCCCAGCATTTT.

This sequence joins TRBV2 and TRBJ1-1; a possible D gene is TRBD1 (5 bases). This CDR3 is 13 amino acids long. The V gene lost 0 bases and the J gene lost 6 bases, with 8 bases spanning the gap. Germline CDR1 reads SNHLY; CDR2 reads FYNNEI. The CDR3 DNA sequence: TGTGCCAGCAGTGAAGCGCGGGGGGCTGAAGCTTTCTTT. Its protein is CASSEARGAEAFF.

Here the CDR3 reads CASSARTGNQPQHF. The CDR3 nucleotides are TGTGCCAGCAGTGCCCGGACAGGGAACCAGCCCCAGCATTTT. The chain is built from TRBV28 and TRBJ1-5; 8 bases agree with TRBD1. Germline lookup yields CDR1 MDHEN and CDR2 SYDVKM. The CDR3 consists of 14 residues. V shed 5 bases, J shed 7 bases, and the junction held 7 bases outside the gene matches. Supplemented by reference TRBV28 and TRBJ1-5, the full variable domain reads DVKVTQSSRYLVKRTGEKVFLECVQDMDHENMFWYRQDPGLGLRLIYFSYDVKMKEKGDIPEGYSVSREKKERFSLILESASTNQTSMYLCASSARTGNQPQHFGDGTRLSIL.

This clone showed up just once. The rearrangement uses TRBV30 and TRBJ2-3; D unresolved. CDR3 length: 11 residues. V lost 5 bases to trimming and J lost 6 bases, with 9 bases between them. The V gene's germline CDR1 is GTSNPN and CDR2 SVGIG (reference sequence). CDR3 coding DNA: TGTGCCTGGGGGCCTTGGGATACGCAGTATTTT. Residues: CAWGPWDTQYF.

This rearrangement joins TRBV15 to TRBJ2-1, with D tentatively TRBD1 (5 bases). The germline V gene encodes CDR1 LNHNV and CDR2 YYDKDF (reference sequence). Trimming left V 8 bases short and J 4 bases short, with 18 bases between. The CDR3 totals 15 residues. The CDR3 DNA follows: TGTGCCACCGGGCAGGGTTGGTTTGGTTACAATGAGCAGTTCTTC. Its translation is CATGQGWFGYNEQFF.

This sequence joins TRBV6-5 and TRBJ1-1; perhaps TRBD1 as D (5 bases). The V and J ends lost 4 bases and 6 bases respectively, with 15 bases between them. Germline values: CDR1 MNHEY, CDR2 SVGAGI. The CDR3 runs 14 residues. The chain's CDR3 is CASSWGQVGAEAFF. DNA of the CDR3: TGTGCCAGCAGTTGGGGCCAAGTTGGGGCTGAAGCTTTCTTT.

This clone was detected once. The CDR3 loop is CASSLGGGGVNEQFF. The DNA of the CDR3 is TGTGCCAGCAGCTTAGGTGGCGGGGGGGTCAATGAGCAGTTCTTC. The genes are TRBV7-2 and TRBJ2-1; 9 nucleotides match TRBD2. Germline V gene sequence: CDR1 SGHTA, CDR2 FQGNSA. V shed 1 base, J shed 6 bases, and the junction held 4 bases outside the gene matches. The CDR3 sequence is 15 residues long.

The V gene is TRBV11-3, the J gene TRBJ2-7, with TRBD2 identical over 9 bases. The ends lost 5 bases at V and 6 bases at J; junction bases unmatched: 11. The germline CDR1 and CDR2 sequences are SGHNT and YENEEA. This CDR3 spans 15 amino acids. The CDR3 DNA reads TGTGCCAGCAGCCCGCCCGGAGCTAGCGGGGTCGAGCAGTACTTC. Amino acid sequence: CASSPPGASGVEQYF.

The chain's CDR3 is CASSLAVVYPPYTF. DNA of the CDR3: TGTGCCAGCAGCTTAGCAGTTGTCTATCCTCCATACACCTTC. The V gene is TRBV7-9, the J gene TRBJ1-2, with unresolved D. CDR1 is SEHNR and CDR2 is FQNEAQ in the germline V gene (reference sequence). The CDR3 sequence is 14 residues long. Trimming removed 0 bases at V and 11 bases at J, with 16 bases between. Combining the CDR3 with reference TRBV7-9 and TRBJ1-2 gives the whole variable domain DTGVSQNPRHKITKRGQNVTFRCDPISEHNRLYWYRQTLGQGPEFLTYFQNEAQLEKSRLLSDRFSAERPKGSFSTLEIQRTEQGDSAMYLCASSLAVVYPPYTFGSGTRLTVV.

The chain joins TRBV7-3 to TRBJ1-5, with D hard to call. Germline CDR1 is SGHTA and CDR2 is FQGTGA. The ends were cut back, 2 bases at V and 3 bases at J, with 14 bases in the middle. This CDR3 has 16 residues. CDR3 loop: CASSLGVLPVNQPQHF. The CDR3 DNA reads TGTGCCAGCAGCTTAGGAGTCTTGCCGGTCAATCAGCCCCAGCATTTT.

The chain uses TRBV10-3 and TRBJ2-7; 10 bases agree with TRBD1. Germline V gene data show CDR1 as ENHRY and CDR2 as SYGVKD. This CDR3 contains 13 residues. J was trimmed by 6 bases and V by 7 bases; bases with no gene match: 6. DNA of the CDR3: TGTGCCATCACTAACCGGGACAGGGGCGAGCAGTACTTC. Translation: CAITNRDRGEQYF.

The genes are TRBV19 and TRBJ2-3, with 7 bases that match TRBD2. Germline V lookup: CDR1 LNHDA, CDR2 SQIVND (reference sequence). J lost 2 bases, V lost 6 bases, and 11 bases had no gene match. This CDR3 is built from 16 residues. The CDR3 region is CASRARAGVYTDTQYF. CDR3 nucleotides: TGTGCCAGTAGGGCCCGGGCGGGGGTTTACACAGATACGCAGTATTTT.

The chain combines TRBV28 with TRBJ2-2, with D possibly matching TRBD2 (5 bases). Trimming removed 3 bases at V and 1 base at J, with 6 bases between. Germline CDR1 and CDR2: MDHEN and SYDVKM. This CDR3 is built from 14 residues. CDR3 residues: CASSFGGNTGELFF. CDR3 DNA sequence: TGTGCCAGCAGTTTCGGAGGGAACACCGGGGAGCTGTTTTTT.

The chain has TRBV5-1 and TRBJ2-7; the match to TRBD2 covers 8 bases. CDR1 SGHRS and CDR2 YFSETQ come from the germline V gene. This CDR3 has 15 amino acids. V trimming: 0 bases; J trimming: 5 bases; junction bases outside the gene matches: 7. CDR3 in amino acids: CASSLGGLAADEQYF. Written as DNA, the CDR3 is TGCGCCAGCAGCTTGGGTGGACTAGCAGCCGACGAGCAGTACTTC.

V gene TRBV28 combines with J gene TRBJ1-1, with D possibly being TRBD1 (5 bases). The CDR3 runs 11 residues. CDR1 is MDHEN and CDR2 is SYDVKM in the germline V gene. Trimming cost V 3 bases and J 10 bases, with 9 bases left between them. CDR3 in DNA: TGTGCCAGCAGTTTTGGGGGGGGAGCTTTCTTT. The encoded protein is CASSFGGGAFF.

The chain carries TRBV4-3 and TRBJ1-5; perhaps TRBD1 as D (5 bases). V lost 4 bases to trimming and J lost 3 bases, with 7 bases between them. The CDR3 extends over 13 amino acids. In germline, CDR1 is LGHNA, CDR2 YSLEER. The CDR3 sequence: CASSPGINQPQHF. For the CDR3, the DNA is TGCGCCAGCAGCCCAGGGATCAATCAGCCCCAGCATTTT.

The chain recombines TRBV19 with TRBJ1-2, with a weak D call TRBD1 (5 bases). Germline V gene lookup returns CDR1 LNHDA and CDR2 SQIVND (reference sequence). There are 15 residues in the CDR3. V was trimmed by 0 bases and J by 7 bases, leaving 15 bases between them. The CDR3 region is CASSIDRARVAGYTF. Here the CDR3 DNA reads TGTGCCAGTAGTATAGATCGCGCCAGGGTGGCTGGCTACACCTTC.

This clone appeared a few times. The chain recombines TRBV4-2 with TRBJ2-1, with D maybe TRBD1 (7 bases). Germline V gene sequence: CDR1 LGHNA, CDR2 YNFKEQ. The CDR3 spans 16 residues. V dropped 0 bases and J dropped 7 bases, with 16 bases sitting between them. This chain's CDR3 is CASSQDGAQGGNEQFF. CDR3 DNA: TGTGCCAGCAGCCAAGATGGTGCCCAGGGGGGAAATGAGCAGTTCTTC.